This record concerns one T cell receptor (beta chain) sequence. This clonotype was counted a few times. Its antigen is not yet known. No base quality information exists; no much larger clone differs at one position. This record comes from a study of T cell repertoires in cytomegalovirus infection (dated by TCRdb to between 2018 and 2021). Context from the whole study: Recently identified HLA-C-restricted CMV epitopes, whose presentation resists viral immunomodulation, were targeted by peptide stimulations together with well-studied HLA-B-restricted epitopes. The HLA type of each donor mattered for the analysis, because public TCR beta signatures pointed to carriage of CMV infection along with the matching HLA type. Results the study describes overall, beyond this receptor: Cumulative frequency of public TCR beta family members discriminated carriers of CMV infection plus the relevant HLA type in this cohort and an independent approximately 350-donor cohort. In the ex vivo response, HLA-C-restricted CMV-specific TCR beta clonotypes were dominant, and in two of eight donors the single most frequent clonotype came from this HLA-C-restricted group.

TCRdb names Illumina HiSeq 1500 as the instrument used. The public reads were reanalyzed by TCRdb: fastp trimming at Q25, MiXCR alignment, in-frame beta chains only. Every CDR3 protein is listed once, alongside the most common genes and DNA of its rows. Recorded for this sample are about 160,000 distinct CDR3 sequences; about a fifth of them occurred a single time. The ten largest make up 20% to 30% of the sample. What this sample's treatment or condition label stands for: in vitro stimulation with specific CMV peptide epitopes to enrich CMV-specific T cells. The germline V end is reduced by 6 bases and the J end by 3 bases; junction bases left unmatched: 6. The CDR3 runs 16 amino acids, cysteine and phenylalanine included. The kept DNA is CDR3 alone, 48 bases in frame from the first base. The germline V gene sets CDR1 to ENHRY and CDR2 to SYGVKD.

This sample comprised CD8+ T cells from cultured PBMCs, obtained from culture after CMV antigen stimulation. This receptor was identified in a human donor in good health (CMV status not recorded). Some clones in this sample may be carry-over from other donors' samples. Recombination joined TRBV10-3 with TRBJ2-5; TRBD2 agrees with 14 junctional bases. The CDR3 here reads CAIRGTSGGQKETQYF. The DNA sequence is as follows: TGTGCCATCAGGGGGACTAGCGGGGGTCAAAAAGAGACCCAGTACTTC.